The entry below describes one T cell receptor (beta chain). Its antigen is unidentified. The method was immunoSEQ multiplex PCR; TCRdb's version includes in-frame clones alone and lacks a portion of them. The data contain some 78,000 clones, approximately 86% of them singletons. In chemo-refractory metastatic non-small-cell lung cancer, patients got ipilimumab CTLA-4 blockade together with focal radiation. The CDR3 consists of 13 residues. V gave up 5 bases and J gave up 8 bases, with 16 bases separating them. The germline V gene has CDR1 SQVTM and CDR2 ANQGSEA. This sample is part of a study of radiotherapy plus CTLA-4 blockade in lung cancer. For the study at large: Objective responses were recorded in around 18% of patients, with disease control recorded in 25% to 40%. The study, taken as a whole, reports: Interferon-beta, together with early blood T cell clone dynamics, reportedly best predicted response. Clones derived from tumor TCRs expanded in blood after radiotherapy plus ipilimumab.

J is TRBJ2-1 and V is TRBV29-1; D might be TRBD1 or TRBD2, each matching 5 bases. The specimen comprised peripheral blood, sampled from a patient treated with radiotherapy plus ipilimumab. The origin of this receptor is a human donor with non-small cell lung cancer who had stable disease on radiotherapy plus ipilimumab. CDR3 protein: CSVPGTTTDEQFF. In nucleotides, the CDR3 is TGCAGCGTTCCCGGGACGACAACGGATGAGCAGTTCTTC.